A selection of T cell receptor beta chains follows, all from one sample in a study of blood T cell repertoires in COVID-19. Some clones are missing from TCRdb's copy, which holds only in-frame ones; the method was immunoSEQ multiplex PCR. In the table there are 450,000 to 500,000 clones, roughly 90% of which are singletons. Sequences were obtained from PBMCs or T cells enriched from blood (not recorded which). The receptors derive from a woman aged 18-30 years who had recovered from COVID-19. Both conserved end residues are part of each CDR3. The D gene is left open where the match is weak. Size values are once, few and many counts, or a class for expanded clones, and some rows have none.

j_gene | abundance | d_gene | v_gene | CDR3nt | CDR3aa
TRBJ1-6 | NA | NA | TRBV19 | TGTGCCAGTAGTCAGGGGACGGGTAATTCACCCCTCCACTTT | CASSQGTGNSPLHF
TRBJ2-7 | NA | TRBD1 | TRBV24-1 | TGTGCCACCAGTGATGGGGGGGACAGGGGCGGCGAGCAGTACTTC | CATSDGGDRGGEQYF
TRBJ1-4 | few | TRBD1 | TRBV18 | TGTGCCAGCTCCAATCCCGGGACAGAGAATGAAAAACTGTTTTTT | CASSNPGTENEKLFF
TRBJ1-2 | NA | TRBD1 | TRBV6-6 | TGTGCCAGCAGTCGAGACAGGGGAGCTTTTGGCGGTGGCTACACCTTC | CASSRDRGAFGGGYTF
TRBJ1-6 | NA | TRBD1 | TRBV25-1 | TGTGCCAGCAGCGGGACAGGGAATTCACCCCTCCACTTT | CASSGTGNSPLHF
TRBJ2-1 | NA | NA | TRBV3-1/TRBV3-2 | TGTGCCAGCAGCCAAGAGCTCTATTCCCTTAGTCGGGACAATGAGCAGTTCTTC | CASSQELYSLSRDNEQFF
TRBJ1-2 | NA | TRBD1 | TRBV2 | TGTGCCAGCAGGGCGACACAGGGGGCTGGCTACACCTTC | CASRATQGAGYTF
TRBJ1-1 | NA | NA | TRBV24-1 | TGTGCCACCAGTGGCCCAACAGGGAGGGCTGAAGCTTTCTTT | CATSGPTGRAEAFF
TRBJ1-5 | NA | NA | TRBV7-6 | TGTGCCAGCAGCTGTAACGGAGGTGTGGAATATAGCAATCAGCCCCAGCATTTT | CASSCNGGVEYSNQPQHF
TRBJ1-5 | NA | NA | TRBV6-5 | TGTGCCAGTTCCCGGGACACCGGTAATCAGCCCCAGCATTTT | CASSRDTGNQPQHF
TRBJ2-7 | NA | TRBD2 | TRBV5-1 | TGCGCCAGCAGCTTTATTTTGGGGGGGAACTACGAGCAGTACTTC | CASSFILGGNYEQYF
TRBJ2-5 | once | NA | TRBV19 | TGTGCCAGTAGTATAGCGGGGGTTCGGGAGACCCAGTACTTC | CASSIAGVRETQYF
TRBJ1-5 | NA | NA | TRBV10-3 | TGTGCCATCGGGCAGGGGAGAGACGGGTCTCCCCAGCATTTT | CAIGQGRDGSPQHF
TRBJ2-1 | few | TRBD2 | TRBV30 | TGTGCCTGGACCCAAAGGCGGGGGGCCAACAATGAGCAGTTCTTC | CAWTQRRGANNEQFF
TRBJ1-5 | once | TRBD1 | TRBV30 | TGTGCCTGGAAGTCAGGGGGCAGCAATCAGCCCCAGCATTTT | CAWKSGGSNQPQHF
TRBJ1-2 | NA | NA | TRBV5-6 | TGTGCCAGCAGCTGGGGGGACGGACTAAACTATGGCTACACCTTC | CASSWGDGLNYGYTF
TRBJ1-1 | NA | NA | TRBV11-2 | TGTGCCAGCAGCTCAGGGACTGAAGCTTTCTTT | CASSSGTEAFF
TRBJ1-1 | NA | TRBD1 | TRBV10-3 | TGTGCCATCAAAACGGGACAGGACACTGAAGCTTTCTTT | CAIKTGQDTEAFF
TRBJ1-4 | once | TRBD1 | TRBV6-5 | TGTGCCAGCAGCCTGCGACAGGGGGCAGGTGAAAAACTGTTTTTT | CASSLRQGAGEKLFF
TRBJ1-2 | NA | TRBD1 | TRBV11-2 | TGTGCCAGCAGCCCGGACAGGTCCTATGGCTACACCTTC | CASSPDRSYGYTF
TRBJ1-2 | NA | NA | TRBV3-1/TRBV3-2 | TGTGCCAGCAGCCCAGGGAGTGCGGACAGCCTCTATGGCTACACCTTC | CASSPGSADSLYGYTF
TRBJ1-1 | few | NA | TRBV10-3 | TGTGCCATCGCCCCGGGGGAAACTGAAGCTTTCTTT | CAIAPGETEAFF
TRBJ2-1 | NA | TRBD2 | TRBV29-1 | TGCAGCGTTGAAGGCCTAGCGGGGTACAATGAGCAGTTCTTC | CSVEGLAGYNEQFF
TRBJ2-3 | NA | NA | TRBV9 | TGTGCCAGCAGCTTTCTACGGGAAGATACGCAGTATTTT | CASSFLREDTQYF
TRBJ2-5 | NA | NA | TRBV7-8 | TGTGCCAGCAGCTTAGTCTCGGTCGCGGGGCAAGAGACCCAGTACTTC | CASSLVSVAGQETQYF
TRBJ2-1 | NA | NA | TRBV19 | TGTGCCAGTACGGTTGGAGGGATGAATGAGCAGTTCTTC | CASTVGGMNEQFF
TRBJ1-5 | once | TRBD1 | TRBV9 | TGTGCCAGCAGCGTAGGGACAGGGGGCAGTTTACAGCCCCAGCATTTT | CASSVGTGGSLQPQHF
TRBJ1-1 | few | TRBD1 | TRBV7-2 | TGTGCCAGCAGGAGAGTAGGGGGCCTTGGAACTGAAGCTTTCTTT | CASRRVGGLGTEAFF
TRBJ1-2 | NA | NA | TRBV18 | TGTGCCAGCTCACGGGAGATCAGAGAGGGCTACACCTTC | CASSREIREGYTF
TRBJ2-1 | NA | NA | TRBV3-1/TRBV3-2 | TGTGCCAGCAGCTCAAGGGCCGGGCGAGGACAGAGCTCCTACAATGAGCAGTTCTTC | CASSSRAGRGQSSYNEQFF
TRBJ2-5 | NA | TRBD1 | TRBV5-1 | TGCGCCAGCAGCCCTAGGCAGGGACAGGGAGGGGAGACCCAGTACTTC | CASSPRQGQGGETQYF
TRBJ2-3 | NA | NA | TRBV12-3/TRBV12-4 | TGTGCCAGCAGTTCTCAGGGTCCTGTAAAACCCTATTTT | CASSSQGPVKPYF
TRBJ1-1 | NA | NA | TRBV28 | TGTGCCAGCAGCCTGGTCACTGGGGCCCTGAACACTGAAGCTTTCTTT | CASSLVTGALNTEAFF
TRBJ1-3 | NA | TRBD1 | TRBV7-2 | TGTGCCAGCAGCACGGGACAGAGCTCTGGAAACACCATATATTTT | CASSTGQSSGNTIYF
TRBJ2-7 | NA | NA | TRBV11-2 | TGTGCCAGCAGCGCCCTGAAGGGCAGGGGAAGCTACGAGCAGTACTTC | CASSALKGRGSYEQYF
TRBJ2-7 | NA | TRBD1 | TRBV28 | TGTGCCAGCAGCCCGCCGGGACAGGGGTCCTACGAGCAGTACTTC | CASSPPGQGSYEQYF
TRBJ2-2 | few | NA | TRBV5-8 | TGTGCCAGCAGCAGGGGAAGGACCGGGGAGCTGTTTTTT | CASSRGRTGELFF
TRBJ2-1 | NA | TRBD1 | TRBV7-2 | TGTGCCAGCAGCTCCAGGATGGGACAGGGGTCGGGTGAGCAGTTCTTC | CASSSRMGQGSGEQFF
TRBJ1-2 | NA | NA | TRBV28 | TGTGCCAGCAGCCCCCCTACGACAGCGTCCTATGGCTACACCTTC | CASSPPTTASYGYTF
TRBJ1-2 | NA | TRBD1 | TRBV6-5 | TGTGCCAGCAGCAGGGGGACAGGGTCAGATGGCTACACCTTC | CASSRGTGSDGYTF
TRBJ2-4 | NA | NA | TRBV15 | TGTGCCACCAGCAGACGGGGGGCGGTAGACATTCAGTACTTC | CATSRRGAVDIQYF
TRBJ1-4 | NA | TRBD1 | TRBV30 | TGTGCCTGGATGGGGGACAGAGGTGAAAAACTGTTTTTT | CAWMGDRGEKLFF
TRBJ1-1 | NA | NA | TRBV2 | TGTGCAGTTACACCGGAAGCTTTCTTT | CAVTPEAFF
TRBJ2-3 | NA | TRBD2 | TRBV19 | TGTGCCAGTAGTCTGCAGCGGGGGATGGATACGCAGTATTTT | CASSLQRGMDTQYF
TRBJ2-7 | once | NA | TRBV18 | TGTGCCAGCTCACCACCGGCAGGGTGGGGCGAGCAGTACTTC | CASSPPAGWGEQYF
TRBJ1-5 | NA | NA | TRBV24-1 | TGTGCCACCAGTGCCCCGAATCAGCCCCAGCATTTT | CATSAPNQPQHF